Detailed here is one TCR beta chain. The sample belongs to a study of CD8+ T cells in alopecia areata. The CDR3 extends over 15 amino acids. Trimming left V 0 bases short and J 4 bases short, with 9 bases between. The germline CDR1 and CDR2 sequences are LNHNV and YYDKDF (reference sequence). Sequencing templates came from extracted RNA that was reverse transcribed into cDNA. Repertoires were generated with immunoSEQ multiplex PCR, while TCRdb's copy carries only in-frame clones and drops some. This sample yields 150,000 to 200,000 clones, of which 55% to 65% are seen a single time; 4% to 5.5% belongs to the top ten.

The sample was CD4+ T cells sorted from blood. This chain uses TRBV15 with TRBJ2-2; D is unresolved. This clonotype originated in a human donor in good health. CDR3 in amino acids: CATSRDQTITGELFF. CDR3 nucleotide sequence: TGTGCCACCAGCAGAGATCAGACCATCACCGGGGAGCTGTTTTTT.